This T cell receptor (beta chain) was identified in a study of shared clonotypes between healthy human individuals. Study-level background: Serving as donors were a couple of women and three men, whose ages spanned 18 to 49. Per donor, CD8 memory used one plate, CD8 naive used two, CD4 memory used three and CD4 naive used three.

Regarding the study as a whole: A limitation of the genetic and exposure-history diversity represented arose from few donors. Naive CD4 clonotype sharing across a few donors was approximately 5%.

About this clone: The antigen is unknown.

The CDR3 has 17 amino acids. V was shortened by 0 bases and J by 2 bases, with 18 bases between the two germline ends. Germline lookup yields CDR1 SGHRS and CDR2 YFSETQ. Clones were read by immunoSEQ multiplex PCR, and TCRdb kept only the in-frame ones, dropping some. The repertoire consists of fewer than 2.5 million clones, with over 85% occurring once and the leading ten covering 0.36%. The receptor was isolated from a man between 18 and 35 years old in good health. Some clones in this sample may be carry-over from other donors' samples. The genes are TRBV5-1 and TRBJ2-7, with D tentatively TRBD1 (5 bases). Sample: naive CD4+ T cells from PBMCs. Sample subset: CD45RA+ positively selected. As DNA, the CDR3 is TGCGCCAGCAGCTTGGGATTTGGGGCCAAAAGCGCCTACGAGCAGTACTTC. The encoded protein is CASSLGFGAKSAYEQYF.